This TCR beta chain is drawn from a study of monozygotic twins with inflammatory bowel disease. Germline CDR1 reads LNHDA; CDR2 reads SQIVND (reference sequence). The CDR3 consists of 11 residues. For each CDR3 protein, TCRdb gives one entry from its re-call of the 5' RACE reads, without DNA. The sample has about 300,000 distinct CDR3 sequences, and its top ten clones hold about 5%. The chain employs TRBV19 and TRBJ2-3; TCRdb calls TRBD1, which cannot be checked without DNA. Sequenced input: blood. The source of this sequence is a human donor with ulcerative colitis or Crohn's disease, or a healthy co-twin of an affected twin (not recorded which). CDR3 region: CASTNGNTQYF.